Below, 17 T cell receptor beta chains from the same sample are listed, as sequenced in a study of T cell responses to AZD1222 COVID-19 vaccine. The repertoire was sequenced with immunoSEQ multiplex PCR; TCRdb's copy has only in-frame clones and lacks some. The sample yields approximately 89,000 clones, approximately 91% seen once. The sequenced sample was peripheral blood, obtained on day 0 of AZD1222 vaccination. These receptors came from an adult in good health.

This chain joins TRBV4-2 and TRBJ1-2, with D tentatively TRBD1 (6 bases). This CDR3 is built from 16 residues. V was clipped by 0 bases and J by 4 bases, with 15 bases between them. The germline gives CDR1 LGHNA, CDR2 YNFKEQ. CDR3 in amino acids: CASSQEAQGGIYGYTF. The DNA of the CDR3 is TGTGCCAGCAGCCAAGAAGCACAGGGAGGGATCTATGGCTACACCTTC.

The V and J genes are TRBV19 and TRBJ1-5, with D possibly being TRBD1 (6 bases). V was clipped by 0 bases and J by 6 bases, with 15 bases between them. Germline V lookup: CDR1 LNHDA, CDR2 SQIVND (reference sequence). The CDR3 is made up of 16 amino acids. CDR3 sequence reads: CASSIERGGASQPQHF. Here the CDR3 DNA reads TGTGCCAGTAGTATAGAACGAGGGGGTGCCTCTCAGCCCCAGCATTTT.

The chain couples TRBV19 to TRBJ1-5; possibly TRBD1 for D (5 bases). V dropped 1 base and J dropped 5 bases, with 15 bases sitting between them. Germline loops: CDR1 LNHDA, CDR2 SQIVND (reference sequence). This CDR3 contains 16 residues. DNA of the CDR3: TGTGCCAGTAGTATAGGGAGACAGTTGCGGGATCAGCCCCAGCATTTT. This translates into CASSIGRQLRDQPQHF. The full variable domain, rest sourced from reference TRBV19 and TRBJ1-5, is DGGITQSPKYLFRKEGQNVTLSCEQNLNHDAMYWYRQDPGQGLRLIYYSQIVNDFQKGDIAEGYSVSREKKESFPLTVTSAQKNPTAFYLCASSIGRQLRDQPQHFGDGTRLSIL.

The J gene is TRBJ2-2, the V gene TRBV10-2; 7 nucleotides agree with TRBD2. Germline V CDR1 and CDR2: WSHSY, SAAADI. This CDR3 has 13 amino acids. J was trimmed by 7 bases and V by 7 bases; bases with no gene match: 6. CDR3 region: CASTESGGGELFF. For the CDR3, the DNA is TGCGCCAGCACCGAATCGGGGGGCGGGGAGCTGTTTTTT.

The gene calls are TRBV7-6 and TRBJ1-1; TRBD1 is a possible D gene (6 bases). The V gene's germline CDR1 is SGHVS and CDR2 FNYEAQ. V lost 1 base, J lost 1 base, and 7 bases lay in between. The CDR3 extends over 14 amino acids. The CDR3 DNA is TGTGCCAGCAGCTTAGGGACAGAGAACACTGAAGCTTTCTTT. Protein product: CASSLGTENTEAFF.

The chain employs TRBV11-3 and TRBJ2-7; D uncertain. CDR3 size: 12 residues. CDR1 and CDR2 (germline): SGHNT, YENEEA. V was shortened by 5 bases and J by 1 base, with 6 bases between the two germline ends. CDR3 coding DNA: TGTGCCAGCAGCGAGGCTTCCTACGAGCAGTACTTC. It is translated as CASSEASYEQYF.

The DNA for the CDR3 is TGTGCCAGCAGCGTAGGTGTAGGGGGCTACGAGCAGTACTTC. Protein product: CASSVGVGGYEQYF. The J gene is TRBJ2-7, the V gene TRBV9, with D possibly matching TRBD1 (6 bases). CDR3 size: 14 residues. The V gene's germline CDR1 is SGDLS and CDR2 YYNGEE. The V end lost 0 bases, the J end lost 3 bases, and 10 bases lay between the germline ends.

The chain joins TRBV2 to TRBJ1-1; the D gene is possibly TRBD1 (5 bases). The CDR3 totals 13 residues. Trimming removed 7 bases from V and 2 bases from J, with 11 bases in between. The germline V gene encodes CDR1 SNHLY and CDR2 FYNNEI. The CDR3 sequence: CASTVDSNTEAFF. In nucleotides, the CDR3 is TGTGCCAGCACCGTCGACAGCAACACTGAAGCTTTCTTT.

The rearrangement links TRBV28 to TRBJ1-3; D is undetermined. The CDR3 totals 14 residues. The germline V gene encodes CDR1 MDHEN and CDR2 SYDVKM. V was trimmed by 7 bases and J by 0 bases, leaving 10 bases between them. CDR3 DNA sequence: TGTGCCAGCAATTTGGTGAGCTCTGGAAACACCATATATTTT. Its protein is CASNLVSSGNTIYF.

The CDR3 sequence is CASSPGTQNQPQHF. The DNA for the CDR3 is TGCGCCAGCAGCCCCGGGACACAGAATCAGCCCCAGCATTTT. This chain links TRBV5-1 with TRBJ1-5, with TRBD1 as a possible D gene (6 bases). This CDR3 spans 14 amino acids. V lost 4 bases to trimming and J lost 4 bases, with 12 bases between them. From germline, CDR1 is SGHRS and CDR2 YFSETQ. The whole variable domain, filled in from reference TRBV5-1 and TRBJ1-5, reads KAGVTQTPRYLIKTRGQQVTLSCSPISGHRSVSWYQQTPGQGLQFLFEYFSETQRNKGNFPGRFSGRQFSNSRSEMNVSTLELGDSALYLCASSPGTQNQPQHFGDGTRLSIL.

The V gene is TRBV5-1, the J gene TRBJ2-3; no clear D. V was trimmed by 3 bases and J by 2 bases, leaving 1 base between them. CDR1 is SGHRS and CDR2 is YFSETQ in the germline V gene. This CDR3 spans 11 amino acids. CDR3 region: CASSYTDTQYF. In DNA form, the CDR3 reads TGCGCCAGCAGCTACACAGATACGCAGTATTTT.

The CDR3 region has the DNA TGTGCCAGCAGCCGGACAGGTCGCTATGGCTACACCTTC. Protein product: CASSRTGRYGYTF. The chain couples TRBV6-5 to TRBJ1-2, with TRBD1 identical over 7 bases. The CDR3 spans 13 residues. The V segment lost 6 bases and the J segment 4 bases; nucleotides outside the gene matches: 5. CDR1 and CDR2 from the germline V gene are MNHEY and SVGAGI.

The CDR3 DNA is TGTGCCAGCAGCTTAACGTCCAGGCTCGGATACAATGAGCAGTTCTTC. Its translation: CASSLTSRLGYNEQFF. The chain links TRBV7-9 to TRBJ2-1; D is uncertain. This CDR3 is 16 amino acids long. Germline lookup yields CDR1 SEHNR and CDR2 FQNEAQ (reference sequence). V lost 2 bases and J lost 4, with 15 bases in between.

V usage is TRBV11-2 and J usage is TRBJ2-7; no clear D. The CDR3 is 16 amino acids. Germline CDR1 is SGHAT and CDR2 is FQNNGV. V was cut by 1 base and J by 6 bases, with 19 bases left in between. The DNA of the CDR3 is TGTGCCAGCAGCTTAGCCCCGAGTTGGGGTGACGTCGAGCAGTACTTC. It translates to CASSLAPSWGDVEQYF. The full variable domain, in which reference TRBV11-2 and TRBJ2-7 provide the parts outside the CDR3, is EAGVAQSPRYKIIEKRQSVAFWCNPISGHATLYWYQQILGQGPKLLIQFQNNGVVDDSQLPKDRFSAERLKGVDSTLKIQPAKLEDSAVYLCASSLAPSWGDVEQYFGPGTRLTVT.

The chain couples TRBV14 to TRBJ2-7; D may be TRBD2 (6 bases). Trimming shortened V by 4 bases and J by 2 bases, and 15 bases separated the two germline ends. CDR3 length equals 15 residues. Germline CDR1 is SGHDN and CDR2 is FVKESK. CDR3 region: CASSPTGTQAYEQYF. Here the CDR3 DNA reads TGTGCCAGCAGCCCTACCGGGACTCAAGCCTACGAGCAGTACTTC.

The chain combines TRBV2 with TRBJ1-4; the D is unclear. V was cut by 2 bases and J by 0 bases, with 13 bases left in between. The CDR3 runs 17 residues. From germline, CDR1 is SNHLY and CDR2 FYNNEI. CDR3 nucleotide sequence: TGTGCCAGCAGTGAATTGGGAATCCTTGCAACTAATGAAAAACTGTTTTTT. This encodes CASSELGILATNEKLFF. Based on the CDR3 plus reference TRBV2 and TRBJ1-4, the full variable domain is EPEVTQTPSHQVTQMGQEVILRCVPISNHLYFYWYRQILGQKVEFLVSFYNNEISEKSEIFDDQFSVERPDGSNFTLKIRSTKLEDSAMYFCASSELGILATNEKLFFGSGTQLSVL.

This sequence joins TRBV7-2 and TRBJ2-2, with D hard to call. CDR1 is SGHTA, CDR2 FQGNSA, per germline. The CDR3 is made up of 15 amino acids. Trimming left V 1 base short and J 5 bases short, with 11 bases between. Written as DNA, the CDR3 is TGTGCCAGCAGCTTAGTACATATGGGGACCGGGGAGCTGTTTTTT. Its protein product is CASSLVHMGTGELFF.